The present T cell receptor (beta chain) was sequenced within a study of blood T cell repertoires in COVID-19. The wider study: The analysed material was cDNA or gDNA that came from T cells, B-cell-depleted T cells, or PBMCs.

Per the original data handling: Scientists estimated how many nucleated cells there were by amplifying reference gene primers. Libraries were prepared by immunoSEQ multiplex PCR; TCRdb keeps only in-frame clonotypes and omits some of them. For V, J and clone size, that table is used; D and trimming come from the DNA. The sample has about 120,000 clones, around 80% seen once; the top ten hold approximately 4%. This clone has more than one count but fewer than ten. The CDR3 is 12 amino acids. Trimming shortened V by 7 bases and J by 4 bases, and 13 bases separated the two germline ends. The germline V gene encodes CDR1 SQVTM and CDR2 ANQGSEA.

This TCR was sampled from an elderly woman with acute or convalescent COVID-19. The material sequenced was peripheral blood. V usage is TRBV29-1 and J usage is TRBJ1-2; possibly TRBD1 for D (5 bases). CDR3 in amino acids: CSASQGTYGYTF. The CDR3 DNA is TGCAGCGCGTCTCAGGGTACCTATGGCTACACCTTC.